The count of the clone carrying this T cell receptor (beta chain) is one. No antigen is known for it. The data belong to a study of radiation and T cells in renal cell carcinoma. Findings and limits, study-wide: Top tumor clonotypes rose in blood 2 weeks post-radiation, then contracted.

Regarding time point: blood 4 weeks post-SBRT, at nephrectomy. Treatment of the sample: 15 Gy SBRT to primary tumor, nephrectomy 4 weeks later. Nephrectomy followed 15 Gy stereotactic body radiation by 4 weeks. After SBRT, blood was collected at 2 and 4 weeks, plus baseline. The patient's renal cell carcinoma had clear cell pathology. CDR3 size: 16 residues. Germline V gene sequence: CDR1 SGHKS, CDR2 YYEKEE (reference sequence). Trimming took off 2 bases at V and 2 bases at J, with 15 bases between the two ends. Sequenced by immunoSEQ multiplex PCR; TCRdb stores in-frame clones only, minus some. The table shows around 170,000 clones, with about 88% occurring only once.

Sequenced here: blood, sampled from a patient whose treatment included radiotherapy and nephrectomy. The sequence was obtained from a woman in her 50s with renal cell carcinoma. The chain carries TRBV5-5 and TRBJ2-3; D is uncertain. The CDR3, as DNA: TGTGCCAGCAGCTTAGGGCCGGAACTTCCCACAGATACGCAGTATTTT. This translates into CASSLGPELPTDTQYF.